Sequencing of this TCR beta chain was carried out in a study of molecular identifiers for immune sequencing clone quantification. About the study: Replicate experiments divided RNA from roughly 20,000 or 100,000 naive CD8 cells into five parts and sequenced four.

Of note for this clonotype: The conserved final phenylalanine or tryptophan is absent from the CDR3, which likely points to a read error.

Sorted naive CD8 T cells were those defined as CD8+CD4-CCR7+CD45RA+. Preparation of the bulk TCR libraries relied on previously described methods and listed TCR primers. MiXCR, run by TCRdb on the PCR reads, gives a single entry per CDR3 protein. Found here are about 330,000 distinct CDR3 sequences, roughly 24% of them singletons; the top ten hold 0.74%. The CDR3 has 14 residues. Trimming removed 6 bases at V and 6 bases at J, with 15 bases between. The sample taken for sequencing was naive CD8+ T cells from blood, with Jurkat cell RNA spiked in. As for subset: FACS-sorted CD8+CD4-CCR7+CD45RA+ naive T cells. The V and J genes are TRBV6-7 and TRBJ1-5; D gene uncertain. TRBV6-7 is designated an ORF whose function remains uncertain. This clonotype originated in a human donor in good health. Some libraries in this study had Jurkat cell RNA spiked in. The CDR3 loop is CASSLLPTCQPQHV. CDR3 DNA: TGTGCCAGCAGCCTTCTCCCTACATGTCAGCCCCAGCATGTT.